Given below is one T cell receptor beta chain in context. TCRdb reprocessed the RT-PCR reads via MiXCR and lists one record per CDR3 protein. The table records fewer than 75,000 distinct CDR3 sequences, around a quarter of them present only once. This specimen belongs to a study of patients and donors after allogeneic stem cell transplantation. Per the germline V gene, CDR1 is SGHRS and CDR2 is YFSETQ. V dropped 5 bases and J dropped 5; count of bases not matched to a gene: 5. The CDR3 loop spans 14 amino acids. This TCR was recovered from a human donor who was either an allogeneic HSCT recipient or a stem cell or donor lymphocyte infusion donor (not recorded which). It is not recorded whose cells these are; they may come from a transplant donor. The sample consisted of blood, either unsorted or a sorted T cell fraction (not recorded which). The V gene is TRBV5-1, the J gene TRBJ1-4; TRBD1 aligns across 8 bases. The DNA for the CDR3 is TGCGCCAGCAGTCACAGGGGGGGAAATGAAAAACTGTTTTTT. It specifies CASSHRGGNEKLFF.